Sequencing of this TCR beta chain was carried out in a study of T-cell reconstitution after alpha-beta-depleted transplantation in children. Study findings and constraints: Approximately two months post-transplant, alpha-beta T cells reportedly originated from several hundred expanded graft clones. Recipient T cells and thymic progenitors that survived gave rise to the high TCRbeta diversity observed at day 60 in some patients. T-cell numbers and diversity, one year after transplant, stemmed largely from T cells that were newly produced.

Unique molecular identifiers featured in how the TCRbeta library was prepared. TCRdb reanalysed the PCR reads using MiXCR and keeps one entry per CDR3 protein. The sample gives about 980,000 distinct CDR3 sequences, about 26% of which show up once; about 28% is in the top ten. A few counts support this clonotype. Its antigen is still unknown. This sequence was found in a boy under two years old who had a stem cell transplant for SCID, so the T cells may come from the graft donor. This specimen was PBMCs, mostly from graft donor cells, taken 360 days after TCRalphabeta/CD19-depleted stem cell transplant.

The CDR3 sequence: CSARDPAAREDTF. CDR3 coding DNA: TGCAGTGCTAGAGATCCGGCGGCGCGGGAGGACACCTTC. V usage is TRBV20-1 and J usage is TRBJ1-2; unclear D gene. The CDR3 totals 13 residues. The V gene's germline CDR1 is DFQATT and CDR2 SNEGSKA (reference sequence). The V end was cut by 0 bases, the J end by 12 bases, with 17 bases between.